Listed here is a single T cell receptor (beta chain). This sample was included in a study of blood T cell repertoires in COVID-19. Study-wide background: Researchers got acute and convalescent COVID-19 samples from the United States, Italy and Spain.

Measured with immunoSEQ multiplex PCR; TCRdb has only the in-frame clones, and not every one. The sample includes 490,000 or so clones, 75% to 90% of them seen just once. Germline V gene lookup returns CDR1 SNHLY and CDR2 FYNNEI. The V and J ends lost 6 bases and 1 base, in that order; junction bases with no gene match: 9. This CDR3 is 15 amino acids long. Living in about two dozen US areas, the participants were between about 18 and 100 years of age. Participants reported their clinical history, and cohort assignment relied on those reports. The material sequenced was PBMCs or T cells enriched from blood (not recorded which). The clonotype comes from a woman in her sixties or seventies who had recovered from COVID-19. The genes are TRBV2 and TRBJ2-7; 7 bases line up with TRBD1. In DNA form, the CDR3 reads TGTGCCAGCAGGGAACCCGGGACAGTGTCCTACGAGCAGTACTTC. It codes for CASREPGTVSYEQYF.